This TCR beta chain came from a study of cytomegalovirus exposure and HLA in healthy donors. For the study at large: Previous work identified some 120 million unique TCR beta sequences from about 179 million T cells. Study-level results: Available immune exposure information was restricted to CMV serostatus only. TRBV6-2, TRBV6-3 and some other V segments were excluded as indistinguishable.

This PCR relied on a set of 60 Vbeta primers and 13 Jbeta primers. Clones were read by immunoSEQ multiplex PCR, and TCRdb kept only the in-frame ones, dropping some. The sample holds more than 80,000 clones, about 81% seen once. This clone was seen only once. Its antigen is as yet unknown. CDR1 is MNHEY, CDR2 SVGAGI, per germline. V lost 0 bases to trimming and J lost 4 bases; unmatched junction nucleotides: 3. The CDR3 runs 16 residues. Source material: PBMCs. The chain combines TRBV6-5 with TRBJ2-5; 12 bases align to TRBD1. The source of this sequence is a male donor in good health and CMV-seropositive. The CDR3 nucleotides are TGTGCCAGCAGTTACTCGGGACAGGGGGCAGGAGAGACCCAGTACTTC. Translating it yields CASSYSGQGAGETQYF.